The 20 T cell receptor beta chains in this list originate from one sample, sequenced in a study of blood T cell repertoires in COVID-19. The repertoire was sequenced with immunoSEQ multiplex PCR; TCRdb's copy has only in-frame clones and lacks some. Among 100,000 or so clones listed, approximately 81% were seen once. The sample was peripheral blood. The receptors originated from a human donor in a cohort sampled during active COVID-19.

CDR3 in amino acids: CASSLDHYTGTYNEQFF. The CDR3 nucleotides read TGTGCCAGCAGCTTAGATCACTATACCGGGACTTACAATGAGCAGTTCTTC. The V gene is TRBV11-2, the J gene TRBJ2-1; possible D gene TRBD2, 6 bases. The CDR3 consists of 17 residues. Between the trimmed V and J ends, which lost 0 bases and 4 bases, there was a span of 16 bases. Germline assignment: CDR1 SGHAT and CDR2 FQNNGV.

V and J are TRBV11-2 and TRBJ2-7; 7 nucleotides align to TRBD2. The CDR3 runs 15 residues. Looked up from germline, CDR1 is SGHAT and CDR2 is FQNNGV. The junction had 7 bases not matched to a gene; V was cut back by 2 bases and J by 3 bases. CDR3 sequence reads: CASSLRGGILYEQYF. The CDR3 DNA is TGTGCCAGCAGCTTAAGGGGAGGGATCCTCTACGAGCAGTACTTC.

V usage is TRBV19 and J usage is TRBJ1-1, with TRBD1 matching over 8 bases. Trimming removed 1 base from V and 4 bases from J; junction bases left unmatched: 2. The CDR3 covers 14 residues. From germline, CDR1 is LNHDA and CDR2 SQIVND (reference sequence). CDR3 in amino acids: CASSIAQGATEAFF. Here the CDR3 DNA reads TGTGCCAGTAGTATAGCCCAGGGGGCCACTGAAGCTTTCTTT. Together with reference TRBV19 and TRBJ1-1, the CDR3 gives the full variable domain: DGGITQSPKYLFRKEGQNVTLSCEQNLNHDAMYWYRQDPGQGLRLIYYSQIVNDFQKGDIAEGYSVSREKKESFPLTVTSAQKNPTAFYLCASSIAQGATEAFFGQGTRLTVV.

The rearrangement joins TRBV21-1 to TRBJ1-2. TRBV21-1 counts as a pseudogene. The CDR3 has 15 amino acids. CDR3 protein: CASSKAEPREYGYTF. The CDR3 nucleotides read TGTGCCAGCAGCAAAGCTGAGCCCCGTGAATATGGCTACACCTTC.

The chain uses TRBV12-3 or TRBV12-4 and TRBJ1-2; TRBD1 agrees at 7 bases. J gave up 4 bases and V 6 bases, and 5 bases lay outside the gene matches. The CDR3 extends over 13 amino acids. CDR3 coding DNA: TGTGCCAGCAGAACCGGGACAGCCTATGGCTACACCTTC. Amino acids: CASRTGTAYGYTF.

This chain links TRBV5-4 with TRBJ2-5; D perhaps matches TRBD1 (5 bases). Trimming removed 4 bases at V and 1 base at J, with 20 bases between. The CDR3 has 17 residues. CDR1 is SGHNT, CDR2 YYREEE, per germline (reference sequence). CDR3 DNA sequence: TGTGCCAGCAGCCCGGGTGGGGCCCAGAGTTTCCAAGAGACCCAGTACTTC. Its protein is CASSPGGAQSFQETQYF.

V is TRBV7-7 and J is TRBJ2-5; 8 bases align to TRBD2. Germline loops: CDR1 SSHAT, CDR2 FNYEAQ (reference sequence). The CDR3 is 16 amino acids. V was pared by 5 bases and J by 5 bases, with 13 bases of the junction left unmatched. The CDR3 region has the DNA TGTGCCAGCAGCCCGGGAGGGACATTTACAGGGGAGACCCAGTACTTC. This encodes CASSPGGTFTGETQYF.

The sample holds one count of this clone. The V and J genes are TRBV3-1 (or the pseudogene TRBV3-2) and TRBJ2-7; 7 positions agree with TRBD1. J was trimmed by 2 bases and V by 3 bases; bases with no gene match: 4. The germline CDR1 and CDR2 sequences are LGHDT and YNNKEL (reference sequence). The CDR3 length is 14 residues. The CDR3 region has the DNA TGTGCCAGCAGCCAGTGGACAGGAACCTACGAGCAGTACTTC. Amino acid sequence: CASSQWTGTYEQYF.

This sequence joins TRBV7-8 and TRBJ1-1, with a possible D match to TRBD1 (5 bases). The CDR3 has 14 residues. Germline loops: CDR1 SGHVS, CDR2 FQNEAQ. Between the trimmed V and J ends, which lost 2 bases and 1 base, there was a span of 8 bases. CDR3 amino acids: CASSLPGSNTEAFF. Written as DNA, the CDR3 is TGTGCCAGCAGCTTACCAGGGTCGAACACTGAAGCTTTCTTT.

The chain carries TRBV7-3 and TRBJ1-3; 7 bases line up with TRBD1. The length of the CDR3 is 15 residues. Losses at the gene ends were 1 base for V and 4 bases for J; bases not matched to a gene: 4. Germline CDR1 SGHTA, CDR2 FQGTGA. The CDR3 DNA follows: TGTGCCAGCAGCTTAATGCAGGGGGACGGAAACACCATATATTTT. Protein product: CASSLMQGDGNTIYF.

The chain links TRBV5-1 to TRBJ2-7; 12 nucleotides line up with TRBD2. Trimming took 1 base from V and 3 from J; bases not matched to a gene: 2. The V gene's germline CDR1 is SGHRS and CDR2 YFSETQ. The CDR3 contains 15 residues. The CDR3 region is CASSLTSGGFYEQYF. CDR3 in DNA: TGCGCCAGCAGCTTGACTAGCGGGGGGTTCTACGAGCAGTACTTC.

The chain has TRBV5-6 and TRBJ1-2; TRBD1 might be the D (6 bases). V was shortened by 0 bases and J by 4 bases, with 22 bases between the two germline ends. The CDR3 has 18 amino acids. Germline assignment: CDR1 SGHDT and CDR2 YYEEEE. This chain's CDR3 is CASSLEGGARINSYGYTF. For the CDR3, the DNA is TGTGCCAGCAGCTTGGAGGGGGGGGCCCGTATTAATTCCTATGGCTACACCTTC.

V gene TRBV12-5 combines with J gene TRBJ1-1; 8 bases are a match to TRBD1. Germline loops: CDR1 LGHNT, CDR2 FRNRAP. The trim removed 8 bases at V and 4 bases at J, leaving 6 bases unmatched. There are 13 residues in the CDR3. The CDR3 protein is CASSGQGGTEAFF. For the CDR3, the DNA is TGTGCTAGTAGCGGACAGGGCGGCACTGAAGCTTTCTTT. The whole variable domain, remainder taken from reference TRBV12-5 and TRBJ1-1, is DARVTQTPRHKVTEMGQEVTMRCQPILGHNTVFWYRQTMMQGLELLAYFRNRAPLDDSGMPKDRFSAEMPDATLATLKIQPSEPRDSAVYFCASSGQGGTEAFFGQGTRLTVV.

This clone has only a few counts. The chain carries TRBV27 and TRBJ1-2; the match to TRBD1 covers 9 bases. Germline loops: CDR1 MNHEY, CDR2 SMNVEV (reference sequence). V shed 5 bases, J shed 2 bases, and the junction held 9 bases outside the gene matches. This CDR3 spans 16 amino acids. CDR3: CASSLTWDRANYGYTF. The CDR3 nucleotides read TGTGCCAGCAGTCTGACTTGGGACAGGGCCAACTATGGCTACACCTTC.

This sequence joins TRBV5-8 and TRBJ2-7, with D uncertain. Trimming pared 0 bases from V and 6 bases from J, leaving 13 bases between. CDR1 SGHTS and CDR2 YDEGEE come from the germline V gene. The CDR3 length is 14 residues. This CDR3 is CASSLEQVYFEQYF. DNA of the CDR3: TGTGCCAGCAGCTTGGAGCAGGTCTACTTCGAGCAGTACTTC.

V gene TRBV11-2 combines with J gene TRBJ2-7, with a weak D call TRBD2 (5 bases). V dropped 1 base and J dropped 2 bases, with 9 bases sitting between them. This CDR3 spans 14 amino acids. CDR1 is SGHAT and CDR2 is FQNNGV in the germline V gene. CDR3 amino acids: CASSLVGVPYEQYF. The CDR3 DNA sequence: TGTGCCAGCAGCTTAGTCGGGGTCCCCTACGAGCAGTACTTC.

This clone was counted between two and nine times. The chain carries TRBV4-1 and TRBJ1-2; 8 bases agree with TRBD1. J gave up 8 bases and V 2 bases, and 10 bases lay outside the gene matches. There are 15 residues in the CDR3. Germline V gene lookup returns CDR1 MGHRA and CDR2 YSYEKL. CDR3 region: CASSQPQNRGLGYTF. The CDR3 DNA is TGCGCCAGCAGCCAACCTCAAAACAGGGGGTTGGGCTACACCTTC.

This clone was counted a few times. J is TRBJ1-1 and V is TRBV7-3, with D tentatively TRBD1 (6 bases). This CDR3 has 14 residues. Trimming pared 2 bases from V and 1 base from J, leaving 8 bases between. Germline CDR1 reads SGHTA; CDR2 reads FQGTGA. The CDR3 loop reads CASSLAGANTEAFF. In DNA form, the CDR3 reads TGTGCCAGCAGCTTAGCAGGGGCGAACACTGAAGCTTTCTTT.

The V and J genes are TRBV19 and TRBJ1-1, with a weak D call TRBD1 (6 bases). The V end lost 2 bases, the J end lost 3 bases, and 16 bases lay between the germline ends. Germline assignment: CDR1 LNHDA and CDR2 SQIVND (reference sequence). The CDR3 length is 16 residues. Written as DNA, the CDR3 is TGTGCCAGTAGTATACTCAACACAGGGACGGACACTGAAGCTTTCTTT. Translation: CASSILNTGTDTEAFF. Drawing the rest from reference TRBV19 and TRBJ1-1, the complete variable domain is DGGITQSPKYLFRKEGQNVTLSCEQNLNHDAMYWYRQDPGQGLRLIYYSQIVNDFQKGDIAEGYSVSREKKESFPLTVTSAQKNPTAFYLCASSILNTGTDTEAFFGQGTRLTVV.

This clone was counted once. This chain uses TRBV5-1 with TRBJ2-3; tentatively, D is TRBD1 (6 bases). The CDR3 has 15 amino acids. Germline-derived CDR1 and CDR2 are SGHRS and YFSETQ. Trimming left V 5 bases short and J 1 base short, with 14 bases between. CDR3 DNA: TGCGCCAGCAGACGCCGGGACACGGGCACAGATACGCAGTATTTT. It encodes CASRRRDTGTDTQYF.